Presented here are 2 T cell receptor beta chains from one specimen sequenced in a study of graft-versus-host responses after intestinal transplantation. Their antigens are not known. The data were produced by immunoSEQ multiplex PCR, yet TCRdb's version contains in-frame clones alone and is incomplete. The sample contains some 86,000 clones, under 95% of which appear only once. Specimen: unstimulated CD8+ T cells sorted from spleen or lymph node cells, collected before intestinal transplant. The receptors originated from a human donor who received an intestinal transplant.

V gene TRBV29-1 combines with J gene TRBJ2-7; D tentatively fits TRBD1 or TRBD2 (7 bases each). CDR3 length: 17 amino acids. V shed 0 bases and J shed 5 bases, with 23 bases lying between them. The germline CDR1 and CDR2 sequences are SQVTM and ANQGSEA. The CDR3 DNA reads as TGCAGCGTTGAAGATCCTCTGGTGGGAGGGACAGCGAACGAGCAGTACTTC. This encodes CSVEDPLVGGTANEQYF.

V gene TRBV6-5 combines with J gene TRBJ1-1; the D is unclear. V was clipped by 1 base and J by 0 bases, with 9 bases between them. The germline V gene has CDR1 MNHEY and CDR2 SVGAGI. This CDR3 spans 15 amino acids. The CDR3 DNA follows: TGTGCCAGCAGTTACTTGGCAGGCCTGAACACTGAAGCTTTCTTT. Translation: CASSYLAGLNTEAFF.